This note documents a single T cell receptor beta chain sequence. This clonotype was seen many times. What antigen it recognizes has not been identified. No per-base quality is available; no much larger clone lies one base away. This record comes from a study of T cell repertoires in cytomegalovirus infection (dated by TCRdb to the late 2010s). As for the study more broadly: Alongside well-studied HLA-B-restricted epitopes, the peptide stimulations were aimed at recently identified HLA-C-restricted CMV epitopes, whose presentation resists viral immunomodulation. Donor HLA type was relevant to the analysis, as public TCR beta signatures indicated carriage of CMV infection together with the matching HLA type.

In light of the paper, this sample's treatment or condition label describes: in vitro stimulation with specific CMV peptide epitopes to enrich CMV-specific T cells. TCRdb shows the sequencer as Illumina HiSeq 1500. TCRdb handled the public reads itself, with Q25 trimming in fastp and clone calling in MiXCR, and kept productive beta chains. Each CDR3 protein gets just one entry, which takes the most common genes and DNA from the rows behind it. This sample is represented by 200,000 to 250,000 distinct CDR3 sequences; about 39% of them were singletons. The ten largest account for roughly three fifths of the sample. For CDR1 and CDR2, the germline V gene lists SGHTA and FQGNSA. The CDR3 spans 12 residues, from the cysteine through the phenylalanine. Kept here is only the CDR3 DNA, which spans 36 bases and is read in frame from base 1. V loses 2 bases of germline sequence and J loses 10 bases, and the interval between the two ends is 9 bases.

Here is what the overall study found, with its caveats: The ex vivo response was dominated by HLA-C-restricted CMV-specific TCR beta clonotypes, and the single most frequent clonotype in two of eight donors was supplied by these HLA-C-restricted clonotypes. Carriers of CMV infection plus the relevant HLA type were discriminated by the cumulative frequency of public TCR beta family members in the study cohort and in an independent roughly 370-donor cohort.

The chain is assembled from TRBV7-2 and TRBJ2-1; possibly the D gene is TRBD2, per 6 matching bases. Sequencing was performed on CD8+ T cells from cultured PBMCs, taken from culture after CMV antigen stimulation. The TCR sequence derives from a human donor in good health (CMV status not recorded). Some clones in this sample may be carry-over from other donors' samples. CDR3 loop: CASSLSGREQFF. The DNA sequence follows: TGTGCCAGCAGCTTATCGGGGAGGGAGCAGTTCTTC. When the CDR3 is completed using the reference TRBV7-2 and TRBJ2-1 genes on either side, the full variable domain is GAGVSQSPSNKVTEKGKDVELRCDPISGHTALYWYRQSLGQGLEFLIYFQGNSAPDKSGLPSDRFSAERTGGSVSTLTIQRTQQEDSAVYLCASSLSGREQFFGPGTRLTVL.